This T cell receptor beta chain was recorded in a study of Graves' ophthalmopathy and Graves' hyperthyroidism. On the study more broadly: In this cohort's terms, stable hyperthyroidism meant no ophthalmopathy by 18 months of follow-up. General study points: Most expanded clonotypes from thyroid (those above 0.001 frequency) were also found in blood.

Exclusion applied to patients with other autoimmune diseases, uncontrolled infections, pregnancy or lactation. Remarks on this clonotype: Its cognate antigen is unknown.

RNA transcripts were the template, and TCR beta CDR3 regions were amplified from them. First-round RT-PCR relied on HTBI primers, and a second-round multiplex PCR came next. MiXCR, run by TCRdb on the multiplex PCR reads, gives a single entry per CDR3 protein. The sample holds over a million distinct CDR3 sequences, about 40% seen once. Sequenced: peripheral blood or thyroid tissue (not recorded which). The sequence derives from an adult man with Graves' hyperthyroidism.

CDR3: CASSPGRKGGSYEQYF. CDR3 in DNA: TGTGCCAGCAGTCCCGGCAGAAAGGGAGGCTCCTACGAGCAGTACTTC. The chain joins TRBV7-2 to TRBJ2-7; D may be TRBD2 (6 bases). V lost 6 bases and J lost 0, with 18 bases in between. CDR3 size: 16 residues. Germline V gene sequence: CDR1 SGHTA, CDR2 FQGNSA.